This T cell receptor (beta chain) originates from a study of CD8 T cells in ankylosing spondylitis. The study's findings and limits: Clones linked to disease, bearing a CD8+ phenotype, were relatively rare in peripheral blood. A TCR beta motif of several highly homologous variants appeared characteristic of ankylosing spondylitis blood.

With 4 bases clipped from V and 3 bases from J, the junction kept 6 bases outside the gene matches. The CDR3 is made up of 14 amino acids. Germline loops: CDR1 SGHTA, CDR2 FQGNSA. A quantitative 5'-RACE method, one with molecular barcodes, was used to make TCR beta libraries. One entry per CDR3 protein results from TCRdb running MiXCR on the 5' RACE reads. The sample shows approximately 240,000 distinct CDR3 sequences, about 10% of them seen only once. In regard to this clonotype: The antigen is unknown.

The chain couples TRBV7-2 to TRBJ2-7; 7 bases line up with TRBD1. Material for sequencing was blood, either unsorted or a sorted T cell fraction (not recorded which). The source is a male donor with ankylosing spondylitis or in good health (not recorded which). The CDR3 here is CASSSPTGNYEQYF. CDR3 in DNA: TGTGCCAGCAGCTCGCCGACAGGGAACTACGAGCAGTACTTC.